Following are 10 T cell receptor beta chains from one sample sequenced in a study of blood T cell repertoires in COVID-19. TCRdb keeps only in-frame clones here, not all; method: immunoSEQ multiplex PCR. The table has about 220,000 clones, roughly nine tenths seen once. What was sequenced was peripheral blood. The receptors originated from a man between 35 and 55 years old with active or convalescent COVID-19.

V gene TRBV6-6 combines with J gene TRBJ2-7; 9 positions match TRBD1. From germline, CDR1 is MNHNY and CDR2 SVGAGI (reference sequence). J gave up 0 bases and V 4 bases, and 7 bases lay outside the gene matches. This CDR3 region has 16 residues. In DNA form, the CDR3 reads TGTGCCAGCAGTTCGGAGGGGACAGGGAGCTCCTACGAGCAGTACTTC. Its protein product is CASSSEGTGSSYEQYF.

This clone appeared once. V is TRBV5-1 and J is TRBJ2-5, with 8 bases lining up with TRBD1. Germline CDR1 SGHRS, CDR2 YFSETQ. V dropped 0 bases and J dropped 9; count of bases not matched to a gene: 25. CDR3 size: 20 residues. The CDR3 is CASSLDPGTGSYTSERPQYF. The CDR3 nucleotides read TGCGCCAGCAGCTTGGACCCGGGGACAGGATCCTACACTTCAGAGAGACCCCAGTACTTC.

The chain has TRBV7-9 and TRBJ1-1; possible D gene TRBD1, 6 bases. Between the trimmed V and J ends, which lost 1 base and 5 bases, there was a span of 11 bases. CDR1 and CDR2 (germline): SEHNR, FQNEAQ (reference sequence). This CDR3 contains 14 residues. As DNA, the CDR3 is TGTGCCAGCAGCTTAGTACAGGGAGTTACTGAAGCTTTCTTT. Amino acids: CASSLVQGVTEAFF.

The chain recombines TRBV19 with TRBJ1-5; 8 bases align to TRBD1. The CDR3 length is 17 residues. Germline CDR1 LNHDA, CDR2 SQIVND (reference sequence). V trimming: 1 base; J trimming: 2 bases; junction bases outside the gene matches: 7. CDR3 protein: CASSIARGLAGNQPQHF. CDR3 coding DNA: TGTGCCAGTAGTATAGCCAGGGGGCTGGCGGGCAATCAGCCCCAGCATTTT.

The chain joins TRBV28 to TRBJ2-7; TRBD2 agrees at 10 bases. CDR1 is MDHEN, CDR2 SYDVKM, per germline. CDR3 size: 15 residues. The V gene end was trimmed by 6 bases and the J gene end by 3 bases; junction bases not matched to a gene: 8. The CDR3 DNA reads TGTGCCAGCAGCCCGCTCGGACTAGCGGACTACGAGCAGTACTTC. It codes for CASSPLGLADYEQYF.

V usage is TRBV7-9 and J usage is TRBJ1-4, with D perhaps matching TRBD1 (5 bases). Germline lookup yields CDR1 SEHNR and CDR2 FQNEAQ (reference sequence). The CDR3 spans 13 residues. Trimming left V 6 bases short and J 5 bases short, with 10 bases between. This chain's CDR3 is CASRPGHNEKLFF. The CDR3 region has the DNA TGTGCCAGCAGACCCGGACACAATGAAAAACTGTTTTTT. Looking up the rest from reference TRBV7-9 and TRBJ1-4 gives the full variable domain: DTGVSQNPRHKITKRGQNVTFRCDPISEHNRLYWYRQTLGQGPEFLTYFQNEAQLEKSRLLSDRFSAERPKGSFSTLEIQRTEQGDSAMYLCASRPGHNEKLFFGSGTQLSVL.

The chain joins TRBV30 to TRBJ1-2; TRBD1 might be the D (6 bases). V gave up 3 bases and J gave up 1 base, with 15 bases separating them. CDR1 GTSNPN and CDR2 SVGIG come from the germline V gene (reference sequence). This CDR3 is built from 15 residues. CDR3: CAWRPKFRGNYGYTF. CDR3 nucleotides: TGTGCCTGGAGACCGAAATTCAGGGGTAACTATGGCTACACCTTC.

The gene calls are TRBV24-1 and TRBJ2-1; 7 positions match TRBD1. The CDR3 spans 19 residues. Germline loops: CDR1 KGHDR, CDR2 SFDVKD. After removal of 7 bases from V and 5 bases from J, the junction contained 22 bases not matched to a gene. CDR3 nucleotide sequence: TGTGCCACCAGCAGTTCATCCTCCAGCTCGACAGGGCGACACAATGAGCAGTTCTTC. Its translation is CATSSSSSSSTGRHNEQFF.

The gene calls are TRBV9 and TRBJ1-1; D ambiguous. CDR3 size: 14 residues. Trimming stripped 2 bases from V and 2 bases from J, with 10 bases between. Germline CDR1 and CDR2: SGDLS and YYNGEE. The CDR3 bases are TGTGCCAGCAGCGTTATGGCGGATAACACTGAAGCTTTCTTT. Translated, it gives CASSVMADNTEAFF.

The chain carries TRBV27 and TRBJ1-5, with 8 bases matching TRBD1. Germline CDR1 and CDR2: MNHEY and SMNVEV (reference sequence). This CDR3 is 14 amino acids long. V was clipped by 6 bases and J by 8 bases; unmatched bases: 9. CDR3 region: CASRLTGGGKPQHF. DNA for the CDR3: TGTGCCAGCAGACTAACAGGGGGTGGTAAGCCCCAGCATTTT.